A selection of T cell receptor beta chains follows, all from one sample in a study of OX40 agonist ivuxolimab in advanced cancers. TCRdb's copy holds only in-frame clones and misses some; the assay was immunoSEQ multiplex PCR. The sample lists around 56,000 clones; 88% were seen once. The material was CD4+ or CD8+ T cells sorted from blood, obtained in a trial of the OX40 agonist ivuxolimab. These receptors were obtained from an adult with an advanced solid tumor such as melanoma, head and neck, liver or kidney cancer. The CDR3 runs from the conserved cysteine through the conserved F or W. A D gene is named only where the DNA matches it firmly. The listing skips clone size in some rows; elsewhere it reads once, few, many or a size class.

D	V	J	size	DNA	CDR3
-	TRBV5-5	TRBJ2-1	-	TGTGCCAGCAGCTTAATCCTATACAATGAGCAGTTCTTC	CASSLILYNEQFF
-	TRBV5-1	TRBJ2-5	-	TGCGCCAGCAGCTTGGTAGCGGAAGAGACCCAGTACTTC	CASSLVAEETQYF
-	TRBV2	TRBJ1-5	-	TGTGCCAGCAACCACAGGGCGGCTCAGCCCCAGCATTTT	CASNHRAAQPQHF
-	TRBV19	TRBJ2-2	-	TGTGCCAGTAGTCCCCTGGGACGACAGAACACCGGGGAGCTGTTTTTT	CASSPLGRQNTGELFF
-	TRBV5-1	TRBJ2-1	-	TGCGCCAGCAGCTTGGCCGAAGGGAATGAGCAGTTCTTC	CASSLAEGNEQFF
-	TRBV19	TRBJ2-7	once	TGTGCCAGTAGTCCGGTGGAGGGTATCCAGTACGAGCAGTACTTC	CASSPVEGIQYEQYF
-	TRBV27	TRBJ2-3	few	TGTGCCAGCAGTTTAATGCGGGGCGATACGCAGTATTTT	CASSLMRGDTQYF
TRBD1	TRBV4-2	TRBJ2-4	-	TGTGCCAGCAGCCAAGGACAGGGCACCAAAAACATTCAGTACTTC	CASSQGQGTKNIQYF
-	TRBV7-8	TRBJ2-7	-	TGTGCCAGCAGCTCCCAGGGGCACGAGCAGTACTTC	CASSSQGHEQYF
TRBD2	TRBV29-1	TRBJ2-3	once	TGCAGCGCCGCAGGAGATAGCGGGAACACAGATACGCAGTATTTT	CSAAGDSGNTDTQYF
-	TRBV30	TRBJ1-5	-	TGTGCCTGGAGCCATAGCAATCAGCCCCAGCATTTT	CAWSHSNQPQHF
-	TRBV9	TRBJ2-5	-	TGTGCCAGCAGCCCCCCAGGCGTCCAAGAGACCCAGTACTTC	CASSPPGVQETQYF
-	TRBV6-5	TRBJ2-1	once	TGTGCCAGCAGCCGCCGAGAGGTCTCCTACAATGAGCAGTTCTTC	CASSRREVSYNEQFF
-	TRBV27	TRBJ1-5	-	TGTGCCAGCAGTTCTGGGGACCATAGCAATCAGCCCCAGCATTTT	CASSSGDHSNQPQHF
TRBD1	TRBV6-5	TRBJ2-5	-	TGTGCCAGCAGCTCCGGGACAGGGCAAGAGACCCAGTACTTC	CASSSGTGQETQYF
-	TRBV5-6	TRBJ1-4	-	TGTGCCAGCAGCTTGTTTTTCTGGTCGGGTGCAACTAATGAAAAACTGTTTTTT	CASSLFFWSGATNEKLFF
-	TRBV11-2	TRBJ2-5	once	TGTGCCAGCAAAGGTCTCGTGGGGACCCAGTACTTC	CASKGLVGTQYF
-	TRBV5-4	TRBJ1-1	-	TGTGCCAGCAGCTTGCTACCAGGGAGTAACACTGAAGCTTTCTTT	CASSLLPGSNTEAFF
-	TRBV4-2	TRBJ1-1	-	TGTGCCAGCAGCCAAGAAGAAGGGAGTAACACTGAAGCTTTCTTT	CASSQEEGSNTEAFF
-	TRBV7-9	TRBJ2-2	-	TGTGCCAGCAGTCACCCCGGAGGGGCGAACACCGGGGAGCTGTTTTTT	CASSHPGGANTGELFF
-	TRBV27	TRBJ1-5	-	TGTGCCAGCAGTCCCGGGCTAGGGAATCAGCCCCAGCATTTT	CASSPGLGNQPQHF
TRBD1	TRBV11-2	TRBJ2-7	-	TGTGCCAGCAGCTTAGATCCAAAGACAGGGTGGTACGAGCAGTACTTC	CASSLDPKTGWYEQYF
-	TRBV5-1	TRBJ1-1	-	TGCGCCAGCACAACGACGGAGTTGAACACTGAAGCTTTCTTT	CASTTTELNTEAFF
TRBD1	TRBV7-9	TRBJ1-2	-	TGTGCCAGCAGCTTAGTAGGGGGCGTATATGGCTACACCTTC	CASSLVGGVYGYTF
-	TRBV5-1	TRBJ2-7	-	TGCGCCAGCAGCTCTATGACCTACGAGCAGTACTTC	CASSSMTYEQYF
-	TRBV4-3	TRBJ2-7	-	TGCGCCAGCAGCCAAGCCTTTACTACCGCCACCTACGAGCAGTACTTC	CASSQAFTTATYEQYF